This T cell receptor (beta chain) emerged from a study of OX40 agonist ivuxolimab in advanced cancers. At the level of the study: Partial responses were seen in three patients, one with hepatocellular carcinoma and two with cutaneous melanoma.

Broader study findings: Dose levels from 0.1 to 3.0 mg/kg saw CD4+ and CD8+ blood T cells expand clonally by week 6. Averaged across samples, CD8+ T cells carried more expanded clones than CD4+ did.

V was trimmed by 3 bases and J by 1 base, leaving 16 bases between them. The length of the CDR3 is 17 residues. The germline gives CDR1 PRHDT, CDR2 FYEKMQ (reference sequence). Repertoires were generated with immunoSEQ multiplex PCR, while TCRdb's copy carries only in-frame clones and drops some. The table shows about 90,000 clones, with around 90% occurring only once. A word on this clone: Its antigen is currently unknown.

Source: CD4+ or CD8+ T cells sorted from blood, taken in a trial of the OX40 agonist ivuxolimab. The rearrangement uses TRBV13 and TRBJ2-1, with a weak D call TRBD2 (5 bases). This clonotype was obtained from an adult with an advanced solid tumor such as melanoma, head and neck, liver or kidney cancer. CDR3 DNA: TGTGCCAGCAGCTTGGGTGAGTGGGAGAGGTCCTACAATGAGCAGTTCTTC. Translated: CASSLGEWERSYNEQFF.